The rows below give T cell receptor beta chains drawn from one sample of a study of blood T cells in healthy people across ages. TCRdb reanalysed the 5' RACE reads using MiXCR and keeps one entry per CDR3 protein. The data contain about 500,000 distinct CDR3 sequences, 24% of them singletons. These sequences were also reported in another study, on T cells of mothers and their children.

Sequenced input: blood. The receptors were sampled from a boy aged 5-17 years in good health. Each CDR3 is given with its conserved first and last residue. The order of the fields is V gene, clone size, J gene, D gene, CDR3 protein, CDR3 DNA. A D gene is named only where the DNA matches it firmly. Clone sizes are given selectively: once, few, many, or a class where the clone is expanded.

>TRBV20-1|-|TRBJ2-6|-
CSASQDSGANVLTF
TGCAGTGCTAGCCAAGACTCTGGGGCCAACGTCCTGACTTTC
>TRBV27|-|TRBJ2-7|-
CTSKGVPYEQYF
TGTACCAGCAAGGGGGTTCCCTACGAGCAGTACTTC
>TRBV7-9|-|TRBJ2-5|-
CASSPRDGTETQYF
TGTGCCAGCAGCCCTCGGGACGGCACAGAGACCCAGTACTTC
>TRBV27|many|TRBJ2-5|-
CASSQTPETQYF
TGTGCCAGCAGCCAAACCCCAGAGACCCAGTACTTC
>TRBV7-9|few|TRBJ1-4|TRBD1
CASSSGQGGPEKLFF
TGTGCCAGCAGCTCAGGACAGGGGGGACCTGAAAAACTGTTTTTT
>TRBV11-1|-|TRBJ1-2|TRBD1
CASSTGTGVGYTF
TGTGCCAGCAGCACTGGGACAGGGGTAGGCTACACCTTC
>TRBV24-1|few|TRBJ2-5|-
CATSDDGTPGTQYF
TGTGCCACCAGTGATGATGGGACTCCAGGGACCCAGTACTTC
>TRBV12-3/TRBV12-4|few|TRBJ1-6|-
CASSFQVRNSPLHF
TGTGCCAGCAGTTTCCAGGTTCGGAATTCACCCCTCCACTTT
>TRBV20-1|-|TRBJ2-1|-
CSARESNEQFF
TGCAGTGCTAGGGAAAGTAATGAGCAGTTCTTC
>TRBV7-6|-|TRBJ2-3|TRBD2
CASSAFVAGGSTDTQYF
TGTGCCAGCAGCGCCTTTGTAGCGGGAGGCTCCACAGATACGCAGTATTTT
>TRBV9|-|TRBJ2-2|TRBD1
CASSVGGGQPAGELFF
TGTGCCAGCAGCGTAGGAGGGGGACAGCCGGCCGGGGAGCTGTTTTTT
>TRBV20-1|few|TRBJ2-1|TRBD2
CSARDPGPGGSSSNEQFF
TGCAGTGCTAGAGATCCGGGGCCGGGCGGGAGTTCCAGCAATGAGCAGTTCTTC
>TRBV20-1|-|TRBJ2-5|TRBD1
CSARGQAVGQYF
TGCAGTGCCCGGGGACAGGCAGTTGGGCAGTACTTC
>TRBV6-1|-|TRBJ2-1|-
CASSTLGGREANEQFF
TGTGCCAGCAGTACCTTAGGGGGGAGGGAAGCCAATGAGCAGTTCTTC
>TRBV27|-|TRBJ1-1|-
CASSVHGNTEAFF
TGTGCCAGCAGTGTACACGGTAACACTGAAGCTTTCTTT
>TRBV10-3|few|TRBJ2-7|-
CAISTDRFAEQYF
TGTGCCATCAGCACCGACAGGTTCGCCGAGCAGTACTTC
>TRBV4-3|-|TRBJ2-1|-
CASSLRTQFRNEQFF
TGCGCCAGCAGTCTTAGGACCCAGTTTAGGAATGAGCAGTTCTTC
>TRBV9|-|TRBJ2-7|-
CASSVGHRNSSYEQYF
TGTGCCAGCAGCGTAGGACACAGGAATAGCTCCTACGAGCAGTACTTC
>TRBV7-8|-|TRBJ2-7|TRBD1
CASSLFRTGVDEQYF
TGTGCCAGCAGCTTATTCCGGACAGGGGTGGACGAGCAGTACTTC
>TRBV6-2/TRBV6-3|-|TRBJ1-6|-
CASKFGPGTSSSYNSPLHF
TGTGCCAGCAAGTTTGGTCCCGGGACGTCGAGCTCCTATAATTCACCCCTCCACTTT
>TRBV20-1|-|TRBJ2-7|-
CSARSPRSSYEQYF
TGCAGTGCTAGATCCCCGAGGAGCTCCTACGAGCAGTACTTC
>TRBV6-5|few|TRBJ1-5|-
CASRKSGVPEQPQHF
TGTGCCAGCAGGAAATCAGGGGTTCCTGAGCAGCCCCAGCATTTT
>TRBV5-3|once|TRBJ2-7|-
CARSFERINYEQYF
TGTGCCAGAAGCTTTGAGCGGATTAACTACGAGCAGTACTTC
>TRBV9|once|TRBJ1-1|-
CASSVDERRQQTFF
TGTGCCAGCAGCGTAGATGAAAGGAGACAGCAAACTTTCTTT
>TRBV4-2|-|TRBJ2-3|TRBD2
CASSQETGGPDTQYF
TGTGCCAGCAGCCAAGAGACGGGAGGACCAGATACGCAGTATTTT
>TRBV4-1|few|TRBJ2-7|-
CASSLDKTAYEQYF
TGCGCCAGCAGCCTGGACAAAACGGCCTACGAGCAGTACTTC
>TRBV9|-|TRBJ1-2|TRBD1
CASSAGQGNYGYTF
TGTGCCAGCAGCGCCGGACAGGGGAACTATGGCTACACCTTC
>TRBV6-2/TRBV6-3|-|TRBJ1-1|-
CASLQGLVNTEAFF
TGTGCCAGCCTACAGGGTCTGGTGAACACTGAAGCTTTCTTT
>TRBV9|-|TRBJ2-4|-
CASSVEQENIQYF
TGTGCCAGCAGCGTAGAACAGGAAAACATTCAGTACTTC
>TRBV29-1|-|TRBJ1-2|-
CSVFTPLGAGGRGRTNYGYTF
TGCAGCGTTTTCACACCGTTGGGAGCGGGGGGGAGGGGGAGGACTAACTATGGCTACACCTTC
>TRBV27|-|TRBJ2-7|TRBD1
CASSPGQGAVTLDEQYF
TGTGCCAGCAGCCCGGGACAGGGGGCTGTTACCCTGGACGAGCAGTACTTC
>TRBV28|many|TRBJ2-2|-
CASRPTGNTGELFF
TGTGCCAGCAGGCCGACAGGGAACACCGGGGAGCTGTTTTTT
>TRBV10-3|-|TRBJ2-7|-
CAISEDGGAVYEQYF
TGTGCCATCAGTGAGGATGGGGGGGCCGTGTACGAGCAGTACTTC
>TRBV14|-|TRBJ1-1|-
CASSHLSGGLGRWDTEAFF
TGTGCCAGCAGCCACTTGTCGGGGGGCCTAGGTCGGTGGGACACTGAAGCTTTCTTT
>TRBV3-1|few|TRBJ2-3|TRBD2
CASSPGTSGSGETQYF
TGTGCCAGCAGCCCGGGGACTAGCGGGAGCGGAGAGACCCAGTACTTT
>TRBV19|-|TRBJ1-5|-
CASTIQGGQPQHF
TGTGCCAGTACCATCCAGGGAGGGCAGCCCCAGCATTTT
>TRBV4-1|-|TRBJ2-1|-
CASSQDLQFSSYNEQFF
TGCGCCAGCAGCCAAGATTTGCAGTTTAGCTCCTACAATGAGCAGTTCTTC
>TRBV7-3|once|TRBJ2-3|TRBD2
CASSPSGRAADTQYF
TGTGCCAGCAGCCCTAGCGGGAGGGCCGCAGATACGCAGTATTTT
>TRBV7-9|-|TRBJ1-5|-
CASSPPGIANQTQHF
TGTGCCAGCAGTCCACCAGGGATAGCGAATCAGACCCAGCATTTT
>TRBV28|few|TRBJ1-4|-
CASVNRGSGDEKLFF
TGTGCCAGCGTTAACCGTGGGAGCGGGGATGAAAAACTGTTTTTT
>TRBV12-3/TRBV12-4|-|TRBJ1-6|-
CASSLEGYGDFRSPLHF
TGTGCCAGCAGCCTAGAAGGGTACGGGGACTTTAGGTCACCCCTCCACTTT
>TRBV29-1|-|TRBJ2-4|-
CSVEVGRTGAKNIQYF
TGCAGCGTTGAAGTGGGACGGACTGGGGCCAAAAACATTCAGTACTTC
>TRBV6-5|-|TRBJ2-5|-
CASSTQWGVETQYF
TGTGCCAGCAGTACTCAATGGGGTGTTGAGACCCAGTACTTC
>TRBV29-1|many|TRBJ2-5|TRBD1
CSANRGPQETQYF
TGCAGCGCGAACAGGGGCCCCCAAGAGACCCAGTACTTC
>TRBV27|few|TRBJ2-1|-
CASSLRGGQSLQLF
TGTGCCAGCAGTTTAAGGGGCGGGCAAAGTCTCCAGCTCTTC
>TRBV27|few|TRBJ2-5|-
CASSLSANRETQYF
TGTGCCAGCAGTTTATCGGCTAACCGGGAGACCCAGTACTTC
>TRBV27|few|TRBJ2-1|TRBD2
CASSKTSGGNNEQFF
TGTGCCAGCAGTAAAACTAGCGGGGGGAACAATGAGCAGTTCTTC
>TRBV2|few|TRBJ2-7|-
CASRPHTGSDEQYF
TGTGCCAGCAGACCCCACACAGGGAGTGATGAGCAGTACTTC